These 10 T cell receptor beta chains originate from one sample sequenced in a study of T cell repertoires in cytomegalovirus infection. A single record per CDR3 protein comes from TCRdb applying MiXCR to the reads. This sample carries 750,000 to 950,000 distinct CDR3 sequences, approximately 32% of them seen once, and the ten largest clones take around 13%. Their cognate antigens are unknown. The sample consisted of cultured CD8+ T cells from PBMCs, taken from culture after CMV antigen stimulation. The source is a human donor in good health (CMV status not recorded). Some clones in this sample may be carry-over from other donors' samples.

The genes are TRBV6-5 and TRBJ1-2; TRBD1 matches at 7 bases. CDR1 is MNHEY, CDR2 SVGAGI, per germline. There are 13 residues in the CDR3. V trimming: 5 bases; J trimming: 5 bases; junction bases outside the gene matches: 5. CDR3 coding DNA: TGTGCCAGCAGTCGACAGGGATCTTATGGCTACACCTTC. It is translated as CASSRQGSYGYTF.

The chain recombines TRBV14 with TRBJ1-3; no clear D. Germline CDR1 reads SGHDN; CDR2 reads FVKESK. V shed 0 bases and J shed 0 bases, with 6 bases lying between them. CDR3 length: 15 amino acids. This CDR3 is CASSQDSASGNTIYF. CDR3 nucleotide sequence: TGTGCCAGCAGCCAAGATTCAGCCTCTGGAAACACCATATATTTT. The entire variable domain, with the rest obtained from reference TRBV14 and TRBJ1-3, is as follows: EAGVTQFPSHSVIEKGQTVTLRCDPISGHDNLYWYRRVMGKEIKFLLHFVKESKQDESGMPNNRFLAERTGGTYSTLKVQPAELEDSGVYFCASSQDSASGNTIYFGEGSWLTVV.

The V and J genes are TRBV27 and TRBJ2-5; D remains ambiguous. V lost 3 bases to trimming and J lost 1 base, with 9 bases between them. CDR1 MNHEY and CDR2 SMNVEV come from the germline V gene (reference sequence). This CDR3 has 14 amino acids. This chain's CDR3 is CASSFLTGQETQYF. The DNA for the CDR3 is TGTGCCAGCAGTTTCCTGACTGGCCAAGAGACCCAGTACTTC.

This clonotype showed up many times. The chain employs TRBV7-8 and TRBJ2-1; D call uncertain. There are 18 residues in the CDR3. Trimming stripped 0 bases from V and 0 bases from J, with 15 bases between. In germline, CDR1 is SGHVS, CDR2 FQNEAQ. DNA of the CDR3: TGTGCCAGCAGCTTAGCGCCGGCGGACCTGAGCTCCTACAATGAGCAGTTCTTC. Encoded protein: CASSLAPADLSSYNEQFF.

The chain employs TRBV7-9 and TRBJ1-1; TRBD1 is a possible D gene (6 bases). V shed 5 bases and J shed 7 bases, with 14 bases lying between them. This CDR3 is 13 amino acids long. Germline lookup yields CDR1 SEHNR and CDR2 FQNEAQ (reference sequence). In DNA form, the CDR3 reads TGTGCCAGCAGCCCAGATCGAGGGGGTGAAGCTTTCTTT. It specifies CASSPDRGGEAFF.

CDR3 amino acids: CASSPEAGYADTQYF. In DNA, the CDR3 is TGTGCCAGCAGCCCGGAAGCGGGGTATGCGGATACGCAGTATTTT. This sequence joins TRBV9 and TRBJ2-3; 7 nucleotides align to TRBD2. The germline V gene has CDR1 SGDLS and CDR2 YYNGEE. Trimming removed 4 bases from V and 6 bases from J; junction bases left unmatched: 11. The CDR3 totals 15 residues. Looking up the rest from reference TRBV9 and TRBJ2-3 gives the full variable domain: DSGVTQTPKHLITATGQRVTLRCSPRSGDLSVYWYQQSLDQGLQFLIQYYNGEERAKGNILERFSAQQFPDLHSELNLSSLELGDSALYFCASSPEAGYADTQYFGPGTRLTVL.

This chain connects TRBV15 to TRBJ2-2; D ambiguous. Trimming stripped 5 bases from V and 3 bases from J, with 10 bases between. The CDR3 sequence is 14 residues long. The germline V gene encodes CDR1 LNHNV and CDR2 YYDKDF (reference sequence). CDR3 in DNA: TGTGCCACCAGCCCCAGGACGGACACCGGGGAGCTGTTTTTT. It encodes CATSPRTDTGELFF.

This clonotype was counted only a few times. V and J are TRBV5-1 and TRBJ1-2; no clear D gene. The length of the CDR3 is 13 residues. V lost 0 bases and J 3 bases, leaving 6 bases between the germline ends. Germline V gives CDR1 SGHRS, CDR2 YFSETQ. DNA for the CDR3: TGCGCCAGCAGCTTGGAGTGGGACTATGGCTACACCTTC. Encoded protein: CASSLEWDYGYTF. The full variable domain, with the rest looked up from reference TRBV5-1 and TRBJ1-2, is KAGVTQTPRYLIKTRGQQVTLSCSPISGHRSVSWYQQTPGQGLQFLFEYFSETQRNKGNFPGRFSGRQFSNSRSEMNVSTLELGDSALYLCASSLEWDYGYTFGSGTRLTVV.

The sample holds many counts of this clonotype. The V call is TRBV9, the J call TRBJ2-1, with 11 bases that match TRBD2. The CDR3 contains 15 residues. The ends lost 2 bases at V and 7 bases at J; junction bases unmatched: 5. Germline-derived CDR1 and CDR2 are SGDLS and YYNGEE. CDR3 in amino acids: CASSVSGGAGNEQFF. In nucleotides, the CDR3 is TGTGCCAGCAGCGTTAGCGGGGGGGCGGGAAATGAGCAGTTCTTC. The whole variable domain, filled in from reference TRBV9 and TRBJ2-1, reads DSGVTQTPKHLITATGQRVTLRCSPRSGDLSVYWYQQSLDQGLQFLIQYYNGEERAKGNILERFSAQQFPDLHSELNLSSLELGDSALYFCASSVSGGAGNEQFFGPGTRLTVL.

This clonotype was recorded only once. The chain recombines TRBV27 with TRBJ2-7; D is possibly TRBD2 (5 bases). The CDR3 runs 15 residues. Trimming pared 4 bases from V and 5 bases from J, leaving 18 bases between. Per germline, CDR1 MNHEY and CDR2 SMNVEV (reference sequence). DNA for the CDR3: TGTGCCAGCAGTTCCCCGGGCACCCGGAGGAACGAGCAGTACTTC. Encoded protein: CASSSPGTRRNEQYF.